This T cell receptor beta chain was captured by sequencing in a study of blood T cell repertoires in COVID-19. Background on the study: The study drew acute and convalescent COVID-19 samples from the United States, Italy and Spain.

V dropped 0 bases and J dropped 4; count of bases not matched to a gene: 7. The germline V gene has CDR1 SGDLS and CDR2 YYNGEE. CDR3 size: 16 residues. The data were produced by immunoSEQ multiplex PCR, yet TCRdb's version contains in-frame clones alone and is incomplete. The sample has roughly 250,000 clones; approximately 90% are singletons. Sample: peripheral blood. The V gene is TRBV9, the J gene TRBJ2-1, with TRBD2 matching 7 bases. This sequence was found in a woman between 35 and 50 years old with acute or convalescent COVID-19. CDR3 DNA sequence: TGTGCCAGCAGCGTAGGGGGTCTAGCGGCGTACAATGAGCAGTTCTTC. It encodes CASSVGGLAAYNEQFF.